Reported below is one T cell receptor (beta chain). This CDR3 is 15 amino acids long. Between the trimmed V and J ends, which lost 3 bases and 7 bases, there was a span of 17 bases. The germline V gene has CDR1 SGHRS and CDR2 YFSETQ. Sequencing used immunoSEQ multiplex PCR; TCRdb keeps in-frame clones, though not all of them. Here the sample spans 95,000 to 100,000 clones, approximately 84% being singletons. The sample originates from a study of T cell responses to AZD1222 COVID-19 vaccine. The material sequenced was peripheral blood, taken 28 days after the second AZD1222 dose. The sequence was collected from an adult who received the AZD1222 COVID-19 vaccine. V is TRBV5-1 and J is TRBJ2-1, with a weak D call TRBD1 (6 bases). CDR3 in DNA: TGCGCCAGCAGCTCCAACCAGGGGAGTAGAAATGAGCAGTTCTTC. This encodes CASSSNQGSRNEQFF.